What follows describes a single T cell receptor beta chain. Authors' processing steps: Amplification with reference gene primers provided the estimates of nucleated cell counts. The data were produced by immunoSEQ multiplex PCR, yet TCRdb's version contains in-frame clones alone and is incomplete. V, J and clone size derive from that table, while D and trimming were established from the DNA sequence. The table has about 150,000 clones, approximately 88% seen once. This sample is part of a study of blood T cell repertoires in COVID-19. Study background: Sites across the United States, Italy and Spain contributed samples from acute and convalescent COVID-19. PBMCs, B-cell-depleted T cells, or T cells provided the cDNA or gDNA that made up the material.

Clinical history as reported by participants underpinned cohort assignment. The CDR3 is 15 residues long. The V segment lost 4 bases and the J segment 4 bases; nucleotides outside the gene matches: 4. Per germline, CDR1 MNHEY and CDR2 SVGAGI. Sequenced: PBMCs or T cells enriched from blood (not recorded which). The clonotype was recovered from a man between 70 and 80 years old who had been exposed to COVID-19. The genes are TRBV6-5 and TRBJ1-2; 12 bases map to TRBD1. The CDR3 DNA follows: TGTGCCAGCAGTTCGGGACAGGGGGCTATCTATGGCTACACCTTC. Translated, it gives CASSSGQGAIYGYTF.